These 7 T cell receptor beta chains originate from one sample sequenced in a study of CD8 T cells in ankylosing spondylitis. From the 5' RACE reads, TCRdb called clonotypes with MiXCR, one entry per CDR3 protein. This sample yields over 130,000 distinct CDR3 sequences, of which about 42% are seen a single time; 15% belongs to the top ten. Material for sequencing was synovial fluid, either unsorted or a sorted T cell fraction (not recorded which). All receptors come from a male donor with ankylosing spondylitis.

The CDR3 nucleotides are TGTGCCAGCAGCAGACACCGGCCTGGGGGTTCCTACGAGCAGTACTTC. This translates into CASSRHRPGGSYEQYF. The chain is built from TRBV7-8 and TRBJ2-7; possibly TRBD1 or TRBD2 for D (5 bases each). Germline V gives CDR1 SGHVS, CDR2 FQNEAQ. Trimming removed 5 bases from V and 1 base from J, with 18 bases in between. This CDR3 region has 16 residues.

CDR3 sequence (DNA): TGCGCCAGCAGCTTGGGACGACCTAATGAAAAACTGTTTTTT. Protein: CASSLGRPNEKLFF. The chain recombines TRBV5-1 with TRBJ1-4; no firm D call. Trimming removed 0 bases from V and 3 bases from J, with 6 bases in between. CDR1 SGHRS and CDR2 YFSETQ come from the germline V gene. The CDR3 spans 14 residues. Looking up the rest from reference TRBV5-1 and TRBJ1-4 gives the full variable domain: KAGVTQTPRYLIKTRGQQVTLSCSPISGHRSVSWYQQTPGQGLQFLFEYFSETQRNKGNFPGRFSGRQFSNSRSEMNVSTLELGDSALYLCASSLGRPNEKLFFGSGTQLSVL.

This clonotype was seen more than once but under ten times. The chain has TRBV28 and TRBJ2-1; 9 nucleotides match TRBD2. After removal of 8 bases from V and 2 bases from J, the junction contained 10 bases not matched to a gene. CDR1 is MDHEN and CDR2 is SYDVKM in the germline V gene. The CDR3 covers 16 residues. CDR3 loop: CASGGSGSGAYNEQFF. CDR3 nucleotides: TGTGCCAGCGGGGGTAGCGGGAGCGGGGCCTACAATGAGCAGTTCTTC.

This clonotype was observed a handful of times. The CDR3 here is CASSQTHRGPKSYNEQFF. The CDR3, as DNA: TGTGCCAGCAGCCAGACCCACAGGGGGCCGAAATCCTACAATGAGCAGTTCTTC. The rearrangement links TRBV11-1 to TRBJ2-1; TRBD1 matches 9 bases. Germline CDR1 is SGHAT and CDR2 is FQDESV (reference sequence). V shed 5 bases, J shed 1 base, and the junction held 12 bases outside the gene matches. The CDR3 runs 18 residues.

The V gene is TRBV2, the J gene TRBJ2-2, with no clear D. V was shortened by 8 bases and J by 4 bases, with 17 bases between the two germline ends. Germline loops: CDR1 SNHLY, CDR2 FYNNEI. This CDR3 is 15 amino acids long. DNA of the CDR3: TGTGCCAGCGGACCCTCCCGGGTTGGCACCGGGGAGCTGTTTTTT. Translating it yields CASGPSRVGTGELFF.

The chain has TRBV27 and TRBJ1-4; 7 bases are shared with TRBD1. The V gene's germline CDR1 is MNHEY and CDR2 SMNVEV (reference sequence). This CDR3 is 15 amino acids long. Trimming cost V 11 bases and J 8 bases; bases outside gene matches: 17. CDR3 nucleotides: TGTGCCCCTACGGGCAGGGGGGGTCGTAGCGAAAAACTGTTTTTT. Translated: CAPTGRGGRSEKLFF.

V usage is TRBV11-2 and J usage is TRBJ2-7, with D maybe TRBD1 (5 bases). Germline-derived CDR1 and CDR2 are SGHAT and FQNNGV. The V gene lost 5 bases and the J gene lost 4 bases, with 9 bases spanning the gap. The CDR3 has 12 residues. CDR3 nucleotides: TGTGCCAGCAGCGACCACAGGTACGAGCAGTACTTC. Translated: CASSDHRYEQYF. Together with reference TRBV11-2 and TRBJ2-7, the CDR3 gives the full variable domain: EAGVAQSPRYKIIEKRQSVAFWCNPISGHATLYWYQQILGQGPKLLIQFQNNGVVDDSQLPKDRFSAERLKGVDSTLKIQPAKLEDSAVYLCASSDHRYEQYFGPGTRLTVT.